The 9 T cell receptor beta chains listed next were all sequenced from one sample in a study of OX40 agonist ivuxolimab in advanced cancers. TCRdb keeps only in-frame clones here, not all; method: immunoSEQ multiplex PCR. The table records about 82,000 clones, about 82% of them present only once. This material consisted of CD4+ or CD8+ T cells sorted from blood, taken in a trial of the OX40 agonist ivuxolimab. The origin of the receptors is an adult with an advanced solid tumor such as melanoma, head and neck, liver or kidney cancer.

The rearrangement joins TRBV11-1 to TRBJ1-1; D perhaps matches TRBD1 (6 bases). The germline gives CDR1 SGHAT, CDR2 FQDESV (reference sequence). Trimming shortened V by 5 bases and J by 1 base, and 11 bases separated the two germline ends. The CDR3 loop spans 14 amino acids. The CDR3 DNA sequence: TGTGCCAGCAGCCGGACAGCGGGGAACACTGAAGCTTTCTTT. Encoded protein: CASSRTAGNTEAFF.

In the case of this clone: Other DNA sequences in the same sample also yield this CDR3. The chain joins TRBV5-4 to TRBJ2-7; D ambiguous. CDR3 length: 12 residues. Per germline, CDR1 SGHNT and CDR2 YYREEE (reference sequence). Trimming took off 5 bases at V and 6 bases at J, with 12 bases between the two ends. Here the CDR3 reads CASSSLAGEQYF. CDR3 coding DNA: TGTGCCAGCAGTTCCCTGGCCGGCGAGCAGTACTTC.

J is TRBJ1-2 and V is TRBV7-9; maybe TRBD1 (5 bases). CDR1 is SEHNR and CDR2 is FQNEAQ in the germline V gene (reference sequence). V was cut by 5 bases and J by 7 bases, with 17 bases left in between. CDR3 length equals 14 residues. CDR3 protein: CASSPAGGTGGYTF. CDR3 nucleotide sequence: TGTGCCAGCAGCCCCGCTGGGGGGACTGGTGGCTACACCTTC.

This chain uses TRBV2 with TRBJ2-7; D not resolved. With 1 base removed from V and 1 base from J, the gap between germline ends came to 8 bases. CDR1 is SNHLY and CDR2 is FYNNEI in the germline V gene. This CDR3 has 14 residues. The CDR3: CASSEDVSSYEQYF. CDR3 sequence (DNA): TGTGCCAGCAGTGAAGATGTCAGTTCCTACGAGCAGTACTTC.

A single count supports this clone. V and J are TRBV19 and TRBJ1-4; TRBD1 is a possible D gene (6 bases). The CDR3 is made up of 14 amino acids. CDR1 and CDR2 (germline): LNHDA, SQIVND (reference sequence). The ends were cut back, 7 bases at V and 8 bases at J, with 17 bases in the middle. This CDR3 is CASTQGGSREKLFF. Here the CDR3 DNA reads TGTGCCAGTACACAGGGTGGAAGTAGGGAAAAACTGTTTTTT.

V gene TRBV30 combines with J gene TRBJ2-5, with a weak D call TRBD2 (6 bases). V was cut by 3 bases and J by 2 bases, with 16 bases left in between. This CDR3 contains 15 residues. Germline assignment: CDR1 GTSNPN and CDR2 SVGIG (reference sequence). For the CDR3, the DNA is TGTGCCTGGAGCCGGTGGGGGGTAGGACAAGAGACCCAGTACTTC. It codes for CAWSRWGVGQETQYF.

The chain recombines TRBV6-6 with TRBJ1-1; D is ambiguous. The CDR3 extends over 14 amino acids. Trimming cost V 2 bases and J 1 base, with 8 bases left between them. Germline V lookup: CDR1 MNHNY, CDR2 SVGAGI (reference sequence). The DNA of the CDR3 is TGTGCCAGCAGTTACGAACGGCCGAACACTGAAGCTTTCTTT. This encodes CASSYERPNTEAFF.

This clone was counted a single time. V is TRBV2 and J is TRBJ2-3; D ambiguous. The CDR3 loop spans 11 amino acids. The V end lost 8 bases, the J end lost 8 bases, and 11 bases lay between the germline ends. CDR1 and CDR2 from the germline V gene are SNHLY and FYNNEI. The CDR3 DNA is TGTGCCAGCGGAGAAATTAGTACGCAGTATTTT. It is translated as CASGEISTQYF.

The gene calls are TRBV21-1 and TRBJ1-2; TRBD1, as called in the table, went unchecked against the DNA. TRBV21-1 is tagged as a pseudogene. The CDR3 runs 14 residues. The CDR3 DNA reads TGTGCCAGCAGCAAGAGGGGGCGCTTCAATGGCTACACCTTC. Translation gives CASSKRGRFNGYTF.